A selection of T cell receptor beta chains follows, all from one sample in a study of blood T cell repertoires in COVID-19. Sequencing used immunoSEQ multiplex PCR; TCRdb keeps in-frame clones, though not all of them. Of over 400,000 clones listed, 70% to 90% are singletons. The sequencing input was peripheral blood. These receptors came from a human donor in a cohort sampled during active COVID-19. Each CDR3 is given with its conserved first and last residue. The order of the fields is V gene, clone size, J gene, D gene, CDR3 DNA, CDR3 protein. A D gene is named only where the DNA matches it firmly. Rows may omit the clone size; those that give it use once, few, many or a size class.

TRBV29-1	.	TRBJ1-1	.	TGCAGCGCCAATCAGGGGATGAACACTGAAGCTTTCTTT	CSANQGMNTEAFF
TRBV10-3	.	TRBJ1-3	.	TGTGCCATCAGTCCCCCTTCTGGAAACACCATATATTTT	CAISPPSGNTIYF
TRBV3-1/TRBV3-2	.	TRBJ2-4	TRBD2	TGTGCCAGCAGCCAAGTGGCGGGAGGAAACATTCAGTACTTC	CASSQVAGGNIQYF
TRBV5-1	.	TRBJ1-1	.	TGCGCCAGCAGCTATGCGACCGGAGGAGGGACTGAAGCTTTCTTT	CASSYATGGGTEAFF
TRBV7-8	once	TRBJ2-1	TRBD2	TGTGCCAGCAGCTCCCCGGGACTAGCGGCCAATGAGCAGTTCTTC	CASSSPGLAANEQFF
TRBV4-2	.	TRBJ1-3	TRBD1	TGTGCCAGCAGCCGAAGGGACAGGGGCCAAACCTCTGGAAACACCATATATTTT	CASSRRDRGQTSGNTIYF
TRBV28	.	TRBJ2-7	TRBD2	TGTGCCAGCAGTTTCTCGGCTAGCGGCAGCGTCGAGCAGTACTTC	CASSFSASGSVEQYF
TRBV7-3	.	TRBJ2-7	TRBD1	TGTGCCAGCAGTCGGGACAGCCATACCTACGAGCAGTACTTC	CASSRDSHTYEQYF
TRBV6-5	.	TRBJ1-4	TRBD1	TGTGCCAGCAGGAAACCGGGACAGGGGGGTGAAAAACTGTTTTTT	CASRKPGQGGEKLFF
TRBV6-6	.	TRBJ1-2	.	TGTGCCAGCAGTTACACGGGAAACTATGGCTACACCTTC	CASSYTGNYGYTF
TRBV18	.	TRBJ2-7	TRBD1	TGTGCCAGCTCACCAAGACAGGGATCCACCTACGAGCAGTACTTC	CASSPRQGSTYEQYF
TRBV11-2	once	TRBJ1-5	.	TGTGCCAGCAGCTTTGGCGCCAGGGAGCCCCAGCATTTT	CASSFGAREPQHF
TRBV29-1	.	TRBJ1-1	.	TGCAGCGTTTCCCGGGGGGGGACTGAAGCTTTCTTT	CSVSRGGTEAFF
TRBV5-1	once	TRBJ2-7	TRBD1	TGCGCCAGCCAACAGGGGTCCTCCTACGAGCAGTACTTC	CASQQGSSYEQYF
TRBV7-9	.	TRBJ2-7	TRBD1	TGTGCCAGCAGCTCGACAGGGACCCCCTACGAGCAGTACTTC	CASSSTGTPYEQYF
TRBV27	.	TRBJ1-1	TRBD1	TGTGCCAGCAGTTATAGTCGGACAGGGTCAAACACTGAAGCTTTCTTT	CASSYSRTGSNTEAFF
TRBV6-6	.	TRBJ2-7	.	TGTGCCAGCAGCCTCCAGATCTCCTACGAGCAGTACTTC	CASSLQISYEQYF
TRBV19	.	TRBJ2-7	TRBD2	TGTGCCAGTAGTATTGGGACTAGCGGTTCCTACGAGCAGTACTTC	CASSIGTSGSYEQYF
TRBV7-9	.	TRBJ1-1	TRBD1	TGTGCCAGCAGCTTGGGACAGGGTAAAATCACTGAAGCTTTCTTT	CASSLGQGKITEAFF
TRBV3-1/TRBV3-2	.	TRBJ1-1	.	TGTGCCAGCAGCCAAGACTACACGGGGCGGGGACCTGAAGCTTTCTTT	CASSQDYTGRGPEAFF
TRBV4-3	.	TRBJ1-6	.	TGCGCCAGCAGCTCCCAGGGGCGGGATAATTCACCCCTCCACTTT	CASSSQGRDNSPLHF
TRBV30	once	TRBJ2-7	.	TGTGCCTGGAGTCCCCCCGGGTCTCAGAGGTACGAGCAGTACTTC	CAWSPPGSQRYEQYF
TRBV2	.	TRBJ1-2	.	TGTGCCAGCAGTGAGGCACAGACCGCTAACTATGGCTACACCTTC	CASSEAQTANYGYTF
TRBV6-1	once	TRBJ2-1	.	TGTGCCAGCAGTGGAACCCATACGGGAGCATACAATGAGCAGTTCTTC	CASSGTHTGAYNEQFF
TRBV7-3	.	TRBJ2-7	.	TGTGCCAGCAGCTTAGGAGGGGACTCCTACGAGCAGTACTTC	CASSLGGDSYEQYF
TRBV11-2	.	TRBJ2-7	.	TGTGCCAGCAGCCCGAGGCAGACTAGTGAAGGCGAGCAGTACTTC	CASSPRQTSEGEQYF
TRBV28	.	TRBJ2-7	TRBD1	TGTGCCAGCAGCTTGATAAGGACAGGGGTGGGGGAGCAGTACTTC	CASSLIRTGVGEQYF
TRBV9	.	TRBJ2-7	.	TGTGCCAGCAGCGCCTCGGAGAACTCCTACGAGCAGTACTTC	CASSASENSYEQYF
TRBV27	.	TRBJ2-5	.	TGTGCCAGCAGTTTACGGTACCAGGGGGGACAAGAGACCCAGTACTTC	CASSLRYQGGQETQYF
TRBV6-4	once	TRBJ2-3	.	TGTGCCAGCAGTGACCCGAGACTAAGTCAGGCCACAGATACGCAGTATTTT	CASSDPRLSQATDTQYF
TRBV29-1	.	TRBJ1-2	.	TGCAGCGTTGACGGAACAGGAACTAACTATGGCTACACCTTC	CSVDGTGTNYGYTF
TRBV29-1	.	TRBJ1-2	TRBD1	TGCAGCGTTGAAGTGTCAGGGGGCGAAGGCTATGGCTACACCTTC	CSVEVSGGEGYGYTF
TRBV18	.	TRBJ2-1	TRBD2	TGTGCCAGCTCAGGTAGCGGGAGTCGGAACAATGAGCAGTTCTTC	CASSGSGSRNNEQFF
TRBV3-1/TRBV3-2	.	TRBJ1-6	.	TGTGCCAGCAGCCAAACAATGGGGGGGATCGGAGCACCCCTCCACTTT	CASSQTMGGIGAPLHF
TRBV7-8	.	TRBJ1-4	.	TGTGCCAGCAGCTTAAGTAGGACTTCGGAAAAACTGTTTTTT	CASSLSRTSEKLFF
TRBV6-5	few	TRBJ1-5	.	TGTGCCAGCCTCTTCCAGTTTAGCAATCAGCCCCAGCATTTT	CASLFQFSNQPQHF
TRBV12-2	.	TRBJ1-5	.	TGTGCAAGTCGGGTGCAAGGGGATAGCAATCAGCCCCAGCATTTT	CASRVQGDSNQPQHF
TRBV9	.	TRBJ2-1	TRBD2	TGTGCCAGCAGCGTAGGCCCAGCGGGAGGTAGGAATGAGCAGTTCTTC	CASSVGPAGGRNEQFF
TRBV29-1	.	TRBJ2-1	.	TGCAGCGTTGAGCAGGGGAACAATGAGCAGTTCTTC	CSVEQGNNEQFF
TRBV6-5	.	TRBJ2-7	TRBD2	TGTGCCAGCGGACGGGAGGCCAGCTCCTACGAGCAGTACTTC	CASGREASSYEQYF
TRBV5-4	once	TRBJ2-5	TRBD2	TGTGCCAGCAGCTTTGGGCTAGCGGGTCAACAAGAGACCCAGTACTTC	CASSFGLAGQQETQYF
TRBV21-1	.	TRBJ2-7	.	TGTGCCAGCAGCAAAGCCGAACAGGGGGAACCCTACGAGCAGTACTTC	CASSKAEQGEPYEQYF
TRBV18	once	TRBJ1-1	TRBD1	TGTGCCAGCTCGGGACAGGGTGTGGGTGAAGCTTTCTTT	CASSGQGVGEAFF
TRBV19	.	TRBJ2-2	.	TGTGCCAGTAGTATAGAACCACCTCGGGGAATTGAGCTGTTTTTT	CASSIEPPRGIELFF
TRBV5-8	.	TRBJ1-1	.	TGTGCCAGCAGCTTGGCCGGCGGCCCTTGGATTGAAGCTTTCTTT	CASSLAGGPWIEAFF
TRBV7-2	few	TRBJ1-6	.	TGTGCCAGCAGCTTAGATATCCGCCCCAGCTCCTATAATTCACCCCTCCACTTT	CASSLDIRPSSYNSPLHF
TRBV4-1	.	TRBJ2-1	TRBD1	TGCGCCAGCAGCCAAGCTGAAGACAGGGCCGCTGAGCAGTTCTTC	CASSQAEDRAAEQFF
TRBV5-8	.	TRBJ1-5	.	TGTGCCAGCAGCTTGACCATGAGGACAGTCAATCAGCCCCAGCATTTT	CASSLTMRTVNQPQHF
TRBV18	.	TRBJ1-5	.	TGTGCCAGCTCACCATACGGAGATCAGCCCCAGCATTTT	CASSPYGDQPQHF
TRBV7-2	.	TRBJ2-7	.	TGTGCCAGCAGCTCCTGGGACAACGTGCGCTACGAGCAGTACTTC	CASSSWDNVRYEQYF
TRBV10-3	.	TRBJ1-4	.	TGTGCCATCAGTGAGTCGGTCGTTCAGGGGTCTAATGAAAAACTGTTTTTT	CAISESVVQGSNEKLFF
TRBV4-3	.	TRBJ2-7	TRBD2	TGCGCCAGCAGCCAAGATTCTAGCGGGAGAGTTTACGAGCAGTACTTC	CASSQDSSGRVYEQYF